The T cell receptor beta chain described here comes from a study of shared clonotypes between healthy human individuals. This table comes from immunoSEQ multiplex PCR, and its TCRdb copy is limited to in-frame clones, with some not included. Of 1,500,000 or so clones in the sample, about 96% were seen once. The germline V gene has CDR1 SGHVS and CDR2 FQNEAQ. The CDR3 length is 14 residues. With 1 base clipped from V and 3 bases from J, the junction kept 2 bases outside the gene matches. Points on this clone: Other DNA sequences in the same sample also yield this CDR3.

Sequencing input: naive CD4+ T cells sorted from blood. The subset here: CD45RA+ positively selected. The receptor was isolated from a man younger than 40 in good health. J is TRBJ2-7 and V is TRBV7-8, with TRBD1 matching 8 bases. The CDR3 loop reads CASSLGDRGYEQYF. Written as DNA, the CDR3 is TGTGCCAGCAGCTTAGGTGACAGGGGCTACGAGCAGTACTTC.